These T cell receptor beta chains were read from a single sample in a study of blood T cell repertoires in COVID-19. Method: immunoSEQ multiplex PCR; TCRdb's copy keeps in-frame clones and lacks some. Of approximately 130,000 clones in the sample, roughly 87% are singletons; the top ten hold 15% to 20%. Sequencing was carried out using PBMCs or T cells enriched from blood (not recorded which). Receptors originate from a man aged 30 to 39 who had recovered from COVID-19. Both conserved end residues are part of each CDR3. A D gene is named only where the DNA matches it firmly. Size is stated for part of the rows, as once, few or many counts, or as a class when the clone is expanded.

.	TRBV2	TRBJ2-1	.	CASHLDTYNEQFF	TGTGCCAGCCATCTAGATACCTACAATGAGCAGTTCTTC
.	TRBV6-4	TRBJ1-6	TRBD1	CASSATQGVDSPLHF	TGTGCCAGCAGTGCCACACAGGGGGTTGATTCACCCCTCCACTTT
few	TRBV5-1	TRBJ2-3	TRBD2	CASSLGLASSTDTQYF	TGCGCCAGCAGCTTGGGACTAGCCTCTAGCACAGATACGCAGTATTTT
few	TRBV2	TRBJ1-5	.	CASSVQGKGQPQHF	TGTGCCAGCAGTGTTCAGGGGAAAGGTCAGCCCCAGCATTTT
.	TRBV28	TRBJ1-2	.	CASDQGINPYGYTF	TGTGCCAGTGACCAGGGGATCAACCCCTATGGCTACACCTTC
.	TRBV28	TRBJ2-5	TRBD2	CASTRLPSGGEETQYF	TGTGCCAGCACCCGTCTCCCTAGCGGGGGGGAAGAGACCCAGTACTTC
.	TRBV19	TRBJ1-1	TRBD1	CASSIGEGASWNTEAFF	TGTGCCAGTAGTATAGGAGAGGGGGCCTCATGGAACACTGAAGCTTTCTTT
few	TRBV2	TRBJ1-6	TRBD1	CASSEATGVNSPLHF	TGTGCCAGCAGTGAGGCGACAGGGGTAAATTCACCCCTCCACTTT
.	TRBV7-3	TRBJ2-3	TRBD1	CASSSTDRGLTDTQYF	TGTGCCAGCAGCTCGACGGACAGGGGCCTCACAGATACGCAGTATTTT
.	TRBV18	TRBJ1-2	TRBD1	CASSPGTGLNGYTF	TGTGCCAGCTCACCTGGGACAGGGTTAAATGGCTACACCTTC
.	TRBV19	TRBJ2-2	.	CASPGGTRRASNTGELFF	TGTGCCAGCCCAGGTGGGACTCGGAGGGCTTCGAACACCGGGGAGCTGTTTTTT
.	TRBV7-3	TRBJ2-1	TRBD2	CASSLTSGLAGASYNEQFF	TGTGCCAGCAGCTTAACTTCCGGACTAGCGGGAGCCTCTTACAATGAGCAGTTCTTC
.	TRBV9	TRBJ1-3	TRBD1	CASSVEGGEGNTIYF	TGTGCCAGCAGCGTAGAAGGGGGCGAGGGAAACACCATATATTTT
.	TRBV6-5	TRBJ1-5	TRBD1	CASSYSQGGRAQPQHF	TGTGCCAGCAGTTACTCGCAGGGGGGACGGGCTCAGCCCCAGCATTTT
.	TRBV2	TRBJ1-5	.	CASSESGVGNQPQHF	TGTGCCAGCAGTGAATCGGGGGTCGGCAATCAGCCCCAGCATTTT
.	TRBV30	TRBJ2-1	.	CAWSVSGGSYNEQFF	TGTGCCTGGAGTGTCTCGGGTGGCTCCTACAATGAGCAGTTCTTC
.	TRBV30	TRBJ2-7	TRBD1	CAWSWSGTGDEQYF	TGTGCCTGGAGTTGGTCCGGGACAGGGGACGAGCAGTACTTC
.	TRBV30	TRBJ2-2	.	CAWTKGVGELFF	TGTGCCTGGACAAAGGGGGTCGGGGAGCTGTTTTTT
.	TRBV7-9	TRBJ1-4	.	CASSSSRSDSVANEKLFF	TGTGCCAGCAGCTCATCCCGGAGTGATTCGGTTGCTAATGAAAAACTGTTTTTT
.	TRBV4-2	TRBJ2-7	TRBD1	CASSQGGQGTYEQYF	TGTGCCAGCAGCCAAGGGGGACAGGGTACCTACGAGCAGTACTTC
.	TRBV4-1	TRBJ1-3	.	CASSQEGGPSGNTIYF	TGCGCCAGCAGCCAAGAGGGGGGTCCCAGTGGAAACACCATATATTTT
few	TRBV6-5	TRBJ2-5	.	CASSPRTQETQYF	TGTGCCAGCAGTCCCCGGACACAAGAGACCCAGTACTTC
.	TRBV3-1/TRBV3-2	TRBJ2-7	.	CASSQDAEGYEQYF	TGTGCCAGCAGCCAAGACGCGGAGGGCTACGAGCAGTACTTC
.	TRBV5-6	TRBJ2-1	TRBD1	CASSFDRGDSYNEQFF	TGTGCCAGCAGTTTCGACAGGGGCGACTCCTACAATGAGCAGTTCTTC
few	TRBV2	TRBJ1-5	.	CASSGRDGEYSNQPQHF	TGTGCCAGCAGTGGGAGGGACGGGGAGTATAGCAATCAGCCCCAGCATTTT
.	TRBV5-1	TRBJ2-3	TRBD2	CASSLLGLSTDTQYF	TGCGCCAGCAGCTTGTTGGGACTAAGCACAGATACGCAGTATTTT
.	TRBV7-2	TRBJ2-2	.	CASSLVWPAGELFF	TGTGCCAGCAGCTTAGTTTGGCCCGCCGGGGAGCTGTTTTTT
.	TRBV18	TRBJ1-4	TRBD1	CASSPYVGSQGDEKLFF	TGTGCCAGCTCGCCTTACGTTGGCTCACAGGGGGATGAAAAACTGTTTTTT
.	TRBV9	TRBJ1-4	.	CASSPSGGGANEKLFF	TGTGCCAGCAGCCCCTCGGGGGGAGGGGCTAATGAAAAACTGTTTTTT
.	TRBV6-5	TRBJ1-6	.	CASRRSAEDNSPLHF	TGTGCCAGCAGGCGATCGGCCGAGGATAATTCACCCCTCCACTTT
.	TRBV27	TRBJ2-1	TRBD2	CASSSSGGGDNEQFF	TGTGCCAGCAGTTCCTCGGGGGGAGGGGACAATGAGCAGTTCTTC
.	TRBV5-1	TRBJ1-6	.	CASSLGSADNSPLHF	TGCGCCAGCAGCTTGGGGTCGGCGGATAATTCACCCCTCCACTTT
.	TRBV20-1	TRBJ1-1	TRBD1	CSAGDRDKAFF	TGCAGTGCTGGAGACAGGGATAAAGCTTTCTTT
.	TRBV11-2	TRBJ2-1	TRBD2	CASSPPGVAGAPYNEQFF	TGTGCCAGCAGCCCACCCGGGGTAGCGGGAGCCCCCTACAATGAGCAGTTCTTC
.	TRBV3-1/TRBV3-2	TRBJ1-2	TRBD1	CASSPGQGHGYTF	TGTGCCAGCAGCCCCGGACAGGGTCATGGCTACACCTTC
.	TRBV6-5	TRBJ1-2	.	CASSSRTLNPNYGYTF	TGTGCCAGCAGTTCGAGGACACTGAACCCTAACTATGGCTACACCTTC
.	TRBV30	TRBJ1-4	TRBD1	CAWEQGGNEKLFF	TGTGCCTGGGAACAGGGGGGAAATGAAAAACTGTTTTTT
.	TRBV25-1	TRBJ2-5	TRBD2	CASSDLSGGVRETQYF	TGTGCCAGCAGTGATCTTAGCGGGGGGGTTAGAGAGACCCAGTACTTC
.	TRBV29-1	TRBJ1-2	TRBD1	CSVERDPGTGRFGYTF	TGCAGCGTTGAAAGGGACCCCGGGACAGGACGTTTTGGCTACACCTTC
.	TRBV24-1	TRBJ1-5	.	CATTRSYNQPQHF	TGTGCCACCACCCGCAGTTACAATCAGCCCCAGCATTTT
.	TRBV19	TRBJ1-4	TRBD1	CASSLPGQGATNEKLFF	TGTGCCAGTAGTTTACCGGGACAGGGGGCAACTAATGAAAAACTGTTTTTT
.	TRBV2	TRBJ1-1	TRBD1	CASSRQGGAFF	TGTGCCAGCAGTCGACAGGGGGGGGCTTTCTTT
.	TRBV19	TRBJ1-5	.	CASSTRQYVLGNQPQHF	TGTGCCAGTAGTACCCGACAGTACGTTCTGGGCAATCAGCCCCAGCATTTT
.	TRBV7-2	TRBJ2-1	.	CASSPTGYNEQFF	TGTGCCAGCAGCCCTACGGGATACAATGAGCAGTTCTTC
.	TRBV9	TRBJ1-2	.	CASSVASGGSYGYTF	TGTGCCAGCAGCGTAGCTTCTGGGGGGAGCTATGGCTACACCTTC
once	TRBV6-5	TRBJ1-2	.	CASRDPGAYGYTF	TGTGCCAGCAGAGACCCAGGGGCCTATGGCTACACCTTC
many	TRBV27	TRBJ2-3	.	CASSTRSGSDTQYF	TGTGCCAGCAGTACCCGTTCCGGTTCAGATACGCAGTATTTT
.	TRBV4-1	TRBJ2-5	TRBD2	CASSQDYQTSKTQYF	TGCGCCAGCAGCCAAGATTATCAGACTAGCAAGACCCAGTACTTC
few	TRBV5-1	TRBJ2-3	TRBD2	CASSPNAAGGPPDTQYF	TGCGCCAGCAGCCCCAACGCAGCGGGAGGGCCTCCAGATACGCAGTATTTT
.	TRBV9	TRBJ1-2	.	CASSFDETSGYGYTF	TGTGCCAGCAGCTTCGATGAAACCAGCGGCTATGGCTACACCTTC
once	TRBV19	TRBJ1-5	.	CASNPRTDPSNQPQHF	TGTGCCAGTAACCCTCGGACAGACCCTTCGAATCAGCCCCAGCATTTT